This T cell receptor (beta chain) emerged from a study of shared clonotypes between healthy human individuals. Study overall: Donor ages ranged 18 to 49 years: a couple of women, a few men. The study's findings and limits: The donor pool, a small one, limited the genetic and exposure-history diversity represented. Sampling was confined to blood; repertoires within tissues likely differ.

V lost 1 base, J lost 6 bases, and 3 bases stayed unmatched. The CDR3 is 14 residues long. Germline loops: CDR1 MDHEN, CDR2 SYDVKM. The table came from immunoSEQ multiplex PCR; TCRdb's copy has only in-frame clones and leaves some out. In the table there are approximately 500,000 clones, over 60% of which are singletons. About this clone: Antigen: not known.

The receptor comes from a woman aged 40 to 50 in good health. Some clones in this sample may be carry-over from other donors' samples. The chain links TRBV28 to TRBJ1-3; 7 nucleotides align to TRBD1. Sample: PBMCs. The CDR3 reads CASSLSGGVNTIYF. CDR3 coding DNA: TGTGCCAGCAGTTTATCAGGGGGTGTAAACACCATATATTTT.